A single sample gave rise to the 13 T cell receptor beta chains below, sequenced in a study of type 1 and type 2 diabetes patients. Genomic DNA was the PCR template. Multiplex PCR with 30 forward and 13 reverse primers amplified the TCR beta CDR3. TCRdb called the multiplex PCR reads again in MiXCR, with one record for every CDR3 protein. This sample has 280,000 or so distinct CDR3 sequences, with more than 40% found just once. The sequenced material came from peripheral blood mononuclear cells (PBMCs). Receptors originate from a man aged 18-30 years with type 2 diabetes.

Ten or more counts support this clonotype. The DNA for the CDR3 is TGTGCCACCAGCAGCGAGAGTCAGCCCCAGCATTTT. Amino acid sequence: CATSSESQPQHF. This chain links TRBV15 with TRBJ1-5; D call uncertain. Trimming removed 3 bases from V and 6 bases from J, with 6 bases in between. The germline CDR1 and CDR2 sequences are LNHNV and YYDKDF (reference sequence). This CDR3 contains 12 residues.

The table lists this clonotype with many counts. This sequence joins TRBV24-1 and TRBJ2-3; 9 nucleotides align to TRBD2. The CDR3 length is 18 residues. J was trimmed by 8 bases and V by 6 bases; bases with no gene match: 20. Germline V gene lookup returns CDR1 KGHDR and CDR2 SFDVKD. The CDR3 bases are TGTGCCACCAGTCCAACGGCCGCTAGCGGGAATGGTCCGGGTACGCAGTATTTT. Protein product: CATSPTAASGNGPGTQYF.

The chain carries TRBV10-2 and TRBJ1-3; D call uncertain. The V end lost 7 bases, the J end lost 4 bases, and 8 bases lay between the germline ends. This CDR3 is built from 12 residues. CDR1 WSHSY and CDR2 SAAADI come from the germline V gene. The CDR3 region has the DNA TGCGCCAGCACGATACCCGGAAACACCATATATTTT. Translating it yields CASTIPGNTIYF.

This clonotype was seen only a few times. The chain joins TRBV29-1 to TRBJ1-1; no firm D call. Germline V gives CDR1 SQVTM, CDR2 ANQGSEA. The V end was cut by 7 bases, the J end by 0 bases, with 12 bases between. This CDR3 is 13 amino acids long. In DNA form, the CDR3 reads TGCAGCGCCAACGATGGGTTGAACACTGAAGCTTTCTTT. Residues: CSANDGLNTEAFF.

This rearrangement joins TRBV7-3 to TRBJ2-5, with a weak D call TRBD1 (7 bases). The last part of the DNA fits TRBJ2-1 better; the J call may be wrong. Germline assignment: CDR1 SGHTA and CDR2 FQGTGA. The CDR3 extends over 13 amino acids. For the CDR3, the DNA is TGTGCCAGCAGCTTAGGAGGGGGCATTGAGCAGTTCTTC. It codes for CASSLGGGIEQFF.

V is TRBV4-1 and J is TRBJ2-5; TRBD1 might be the D (6 bases). V lost 5 bases and J lost 4, with 11 bases in between. Looked up from germline, CDR1 is MGHRA and CDR2 is YSYEKL. CDR3 size: 13 residues. The CDR3 DNA follows: TGCGCCAGCAGCGGGGAACAGGGAGAGACCCAGTACTTC. Its protein product is CASSGEQGETQYF.

The CDR3 DNA follows: TGTGCCAGCAGTTTAAGCCTCCTAGAGACCCAGTACTTC. This gives the protein CASSLSLLETQYF. The V and J genes are TRBV28 and TRBJ2-5; D is unclear. Between the trimmed V and J ends, which lost 2 bases and 4 bases, there was a span of 8 bases. This CDR3 has 13 residues. Germline-derived CDR1 and CDR2 are MDHEN and SYDVKM.

This clonotype was seen more than once but under ten times. V is TRBV4-1 and J is TRBJ1-4, with D hard to call. V was clipped by 3 bases and J by 2 bases, with 13 bases between them. Germline V CDR1 and CDR2: MGHRA, YSYEKL. CDR3 length: 16 amino acids. The CDR3 nucleotides read TGCGCCAGCAGCCAGAATGTCGCCAGGACTAATGAAAAACTGTTTTTT. It translates to CASSQNVARTNEKLFF.

The chain links TRBV5-1 to TRBJ2-2; D may be TRBD2 (5 bases). The germline V and J ends were trimmed by 7 bases and 5 bases, with 18 bases remaining between them. The CDR3 contains 15 residues. Germline V CDR1 and CDR2: SGHRS, YFSETQ. The CDR3 DNA follows: TGCGCCAGCGGCACCTGGGCAGGAGGAACCGGGGAGCTGTTTTTT. It codes for CASGTWAGGTGELFF.

This rearrangement joins TRBV30 to TRBJ2-5, with 10 bases aligning to TRBD2. CDR3 size: 18 residues. J lost 4 bases, V lost 0 bases, and 14 bases had no gene match. The germline gives CDR1 GTSNPN, CDR2 SVGIG (reference sequence). The CDR3 reads CAWSVGSVGLAGAETQYF. CDR3 sequence (DNA): TGTGCCTGGAGTGTGGGATCGGTGGGCCTAGCGGGAGCAGAGACCCAGTACTTC.

The rearrangement joins TRBV12-3 or TRBV12-4 to TRBJ2-3, with a possible D match to TRBD2 (7 bases). Trimming pared 4 bases from V and 3 bases from J, leaving 23 bases between. This CDR3 comprises 18 residues. CDR3 nucleotides: TGTGCCAGCAGTTGGGGACGCTTCGGGGGGAGGGGGACAGATACGCAGTATTTT. This gives the protein CASSWGRFGGRGTDTQYF.

In its sample, this clonotype was seen many times. The chain carries TRBV2 and TRBJ2-2, with TRBD2 matching over 7 bases. CDR1 and CDR2 from the germline V gene are SNHLY and FYNNEI. V shed 3 bases and J 3 bases; nucleotides not matched to a gene: 7. The CDR3 has 16 residues. CDR3 in amino acids: CASSEGSSGDTGELFF. Here the CDR3 DNA reads TGTGCCAGCAGTGAGGGTTCTAGCGGAGACACCGGGGAGCTGTTTTTT. Full variable domain (missing parts from reference TRBV2 and TRBJ2-2): EPEVTQTPSHQVTQMGQEVILRCVPISNHLYFYWYRQILGQKVEFLVSFYNNEISEKSEIFDDQFSVERPDGSNFTLKIRSTKLEDSAMYFCASSEGSSGDTGELFFGEGSRLTVL.

This chain links TRBV28 with TRBJ2-7; 8 bases align to TRBD1. The CDR3 runs to 14 residues. Germline V gene data show CDR1 as MDHEN and CDR2 as SYDVKM. The junction had 4 bases not matched to a gene; V was cut back by 2 bases and J by 4 bases. CDR3 in DNA: TGTGCCAGCAGTTTAGCCAGGGGGCTATACGAGCAGTACTTC. Amino acids: CASSLARGLYEQYF. The full variable domain, its missing parts supplied by reference TRBV28 and TRBJ2-7, is DVKVTQSSRYLVKRTGEKVFLECVQDMDHENMFWYRQDPGLGLRLIYFSYDVKMKEKGDIPEGYSVSREKKERFSLILESASTNQTSMYLCASSLARGLYEQYFGPGTRLTVT.